A single sample is the source of the 11 T cell receptor beta chains below, sequenced in a study of T cells in Graves' hyperthyroidism and ophthalmopathy. Amplification yielded TCR beta CDR3 regions, with RNA transcripts as the source. The study used the HTBI primer set for a first-round RT-PCR of the TCR CDR3. Each CDR3 protein is one row after TCRdb ran MiXCR on the multiplex PCR reads. The sample lists about 35,000 distinct CDR3 sequences, about 50% occurring once. Sequencing was performed on blood. These receptors came from a woman in her forties or fifties with Graves' hyperthyroidism that later progressed to Graves' ophthalmopathy.

This chain joins TRBV20-1 and TRBJ1-2; D is unresolved. From germline, CDR1 is DFQATT and CDR2 SNEGSKA (reference sequence). The CDR3 is 16 residues long. The V end was cut by 2 bases, the J end by 3 bases, with 19 bases between. The CDR3 DNA follows: TGCAGTGCTAGAAAGGGAGTCCACCGGTCGGACTATGGCTACACCTTC. Protein: CSARKGVHRSDYGYTF.

This clonotype was seen at least ten times. This chain connects TRBV24-1 to TRBJ1-1, with a possible D match to TRBD1 (6 bases). Trimming pared 5 bases from V and 4 bases from J, leaving 16 bases between. Germline values: CDR1 KGHDR, CDR2 SFDVKD. This CDR3 comprises 15 residues. This CDR3 reads CATSGSGGAGTEAFF. CDR3 bases: TGTGCCACCAGTGGGTCGGGGGGCGCGGGCACTGAAGCTTTCTTT.

At least ten counts were recorded for this clonotype. A much bigger clone sits one base away, suggesting this may be a read error. The chain is built from TRBV19 and TRBJ1-6, with a possible D match to TRBD1 (5 bases). The CDR3 totals 13 residues. The germline gives CDR1 LNHDA, CDR2 SQIVND (reference sequence). CDR3 in DNA: TGTGCCAGTAGTCTTATCGGGGACTCACCCCTCCGCTTT. Amino acids: CASSLIGDSPLRF.

In its sample, this clonotype was seen a few times. At one end the junction does not follow the germline gene, possibly because of a read error. The chain carries TRBV24-1 and TRBJ2-1; 15 bases map to TRBD2. Germline assignment: CDR1 KGHDR and CDR2 SFDVKD. This CDR3 spans 13 amino acids. The chain's CDR3 is CASRTSGRDEQFF. The DNA of the CDR3 is TGTGCCTCCAGGACTAGCGGGAGGGACGAGCAGTTCTTC.

This clonotype was recorded many times. The CDR3 nucleotides read TGCGCCAGCAGCTTGGAAGGCGGAAACATTTACGAGCAGTACTTC. It translates to CASSLEGGNIYEQYF. The chain joins TRBV5-1 to TRBJ2-7; no firm D call. The length of the CDR3 is 15 residues. Germline CDR1 reads SGHRS; CDR2 reads YFSETQ. V was clipped by 0 bases and J by 4 bases, with 14 bases between them. Variable domain in full (rest from reference TRBV5-1 and TRBJ2-7): KAGVTQTPRYLIKTRGQQVTLSCSPISGHRSVSWYQQTPGQGLQFLFEYFSETQRNKGNFPGRFSGRQFSNSRSEMNVSTLELGDSALYLCASSLEGGNIYEQYFGPGTRLTVT.

This clonotype was observed at least ten times. This chain links TRBV4-1 with TRBJ1-2, with D possibly TRBD1 on 6 matching bases. V dropped 2 bases and J dropped 0 bases, with 13 bases sitting between them. The CDR3 runs to 16 residues. Germline CDR1 reads MGHRA; CDR2 reads YSYEKL. The CDR3 DNA reads as TGCGCCAGCAGCCAACCCACGACAGGATCTAACTATGGCTACACCTTC. This codes for CASSQPTTGSNYGYTF.

About this clonotype: No conserved phenylalanine or tryptophan is present at the end of the CDR3, so a read error is the likely explanation. The chain combines TRBV5-4 with TRBJ2-1, with no clear D. Germline CDR1 is SGHNT and CDR2 is YYREEE (reference sequence). This CDR3 region has 14 residues. Trimming took off 0 bases at V and 6 bases at J, with 10 bases between the two ends. The CDR3 coding sequence is TGTGCCAGCAGCTTGGGACTCCCGGGCAATGAGCAGTTCTTA. The encoded protein is CASSLGLPGNEQFL.

This clonotype was seen repeatedly, ten times or more. A much more abundant neighbour one base away suggests this may be a read error. This sequence joins TRBV10-3 and TRBJ1-2; possibly TRBD1 for D (5 bases). CDR1 ENHRY and CDR2 SYGVKD come from the germline V gene. V lost 5 bases and J 8 bases, leaving 15 bases between the germline ends. The CDR3 length is 13 residues. CDR3 residues: CAISPTGVGGYTF. The CDR3 DNA reads TGTGCCATCAGTCCTACAGGAGTGGGAGGCTACACCTTC.

This clonotype has at least ten counts. This chain joins TRBV6-1 and TRBJ1-1; D call uncertain. The CDR3 loop spans 14 amino acids. CDR1 and CDR2 (germline): MNHNS, SASEGT. V was trimmed by 6 bases and J by 4 bases, leaving 15 bases between them. The chain's CDR3 is CASSPTITVTEAFF. The CDR3 bases are TGTGCCAGCAGCCCTACTATAACGGTCACTGAAGCTTTCTTT.

This clonotype qualifies as medium-sized. The genes are TRBV10-3 and TRBJ1-1; a possible D gene is TRBD1 (5 bases). The CDR3 runs to 12 residues. CDR1 is ENHRY, CDR2 SYGVKD, per germline. Trimming took off 11 bases at V and 8 bases at J, with 18 bases between the two ends. CDR3 bases: TGTGCCTCAAAACCTCAGGGCAGGGAAGCTTTCTTT. Translated, it gives CASKPQGREAFF.

Many counts were recorded for this clonotype. J is TRBJ2-5 and V is TRBV18, with D maybe TRBD1 (5 bases). V was cut by 0 bases and J by 8 bases, with 10 bases left in between. This CDR3 is built from 13 residues. Per the germline V gene, CDR1 is KGHSH and CDR2 is LQKENI. CDR3 loop: CASSPPTVPTQYF. The CDR3 nucleotides read TGTGCCAGCTCACCACCGACAGTACCTACCCAGTACTTC. Full variable domain (missing parts from reference TRBV18 and TRBJ2-5): NAGVMQNPRHLVRRRGQEARLRCSPMKGHSHVYWYRQLPEEGLKFMVYLQKENIIDESGMPKERFSAEFPKEGPSILRIQQVVRGDSAAYFCASSPPTVPTQYFGPGTRLLVL.